This T cell receptor (beta chain) appears in the sequencing data of a study of CXCR3-negative and CXCR3-positive naive CD8 T cells. The study's findings and limits: Cryopreserved cells partially lost CXCR3 expression, and fresh PBMCs were used in most assays. CXCR3-positive naive cells had more hydrophobic TRB CDR3s than CXCR3-negative naive cells.

Germline V gene data show CDR1 as LNHNV and CDR2 as YYDKDF (reference sequence). This CDR3 spans 14 amino acids. With respect to this clonotype: Its antigen is not identified.

Each TRB cDNA library was prepared by 5' RACE (with UMI labels). TCRdb re-called the 5' RACE reads, yielding one record per CDR3 amino acid sequence without DNA. The sample has about 130,000 distinct CDR3 sequences, and its top ten clones hold 0.4% to 0.5%. The sequencing input was naive CXCR3+ CD8+ T cells from blood. The subset here: CD45RO-CCR7+CD27+CD95- naive CD8+ T cells expressing CXCR3 (TNR3+). The sequence was collected from a human donor in good health. Some clones in this sample may be carry-over from other donors' samples. This chain connects TRBV15 to TRBJ1-5. The CDR3 is CATSRDRAQQPQHF.